Listed below are T cell receptor beta chains from one sample, sequenced in a study of PD-1 blockade in mismatch repair-deficient tumors. These receptors have no known antigen. Generated by immunoSEQ multiplex PCR, the TCRdb table keeps only in-frame clones and is missing some. In the table there are approximately 15,000 clones, around 83% of which are singletons. The sample was cells cultured in vitro, taken from a patient treated with pembrolizumab. Every receptor here comes from an adult with mismatch repair-deficient cancer. The CDR3 runs from the conserved cysteine through the conserved F or W. The D gene is left open where the match is weak. Clone size is stated in some rows and not others, as once, few, many or a class when expanded.

D gene	clone size	V gene	J gene	CDR3 protein	CDR3 DNA
NA	NA	TRBV5-1	TRBJ1-6	CASSFGAAQAPLHF	TGCGCCAGCAGCTTCGGGGCAGCCCAGGCACCCCTCCACTTT
NA	NA	TRBV4-1	TRBJ1-2	CASSQRDTSHYGYTF	TGCGCCAGCAGCCAACGGGACACCAGTCACTATGGCTACACCTTC
NA	NA	TRBV5-1	TRBJ1-5	CASSLVISNQPQHF	TGCGCCAGCAGCTTGGTCATTAGCAATCAGCCCCAGCATTTT
NA	NA	TRBV7-9	TRBJ2-5	CASSLAQGETQYF	TGTGCCAGCAGCTTAGCACAGGGAGAGACCCAGTACTTC
TRBD1	NA	TRBV13	TRBJ2-7	CASSAPRQGAIEQYF	TGTGCCAGCAGCGCCCCCCGACAGGGGGCGATCGAGCAGTACTTC
NA	NA	TRBV27	TRBJ1-5	CASSLSRGRDQPQHF	TGTGCCAGCAGTTTAAGCCGGGGGCGTGATCAGCCCCAGCATTTT
NA	NA	TRBV11-3	TRBJ2-7	CASSPLGGEQYF	TGTGCCAGCAGCCCCCTGGGTGGGGAGCAGTACTTC
NA	NA	TRBV5-1	TRBJ1-6	CASSLAGKSPLHF	TGCGCCAGCAGCTTGGCCGGGAAGTCACCCCTCCACTTT
TRBD1	NA	TRBV13	TRBJ1-5	CASSLEWGTGVCQPQHF	TGTGCCAGCAGCTTAGAATGGGGGACAGGGGTTTGTCAGCCCCAGCATTTT
NA	NA	TRBV10-1	TRBJ2-7	CASRPGPPYEQYF	TGCGCCAGCAGACCGGGACCGCCCTACGAGCAGTACTTC
NA	NA	TRBV19	TRBJ2-3	CASSRATTNTDTQYF	TGTGCCAGTAGTCGCGCGACTACAAACACAGATACGCAGTATTTT
TRBD1	NA	TRBV6-6	TRBJ1-5	CASSKTGTGPNQPQHF	TGTGCCAGCTCCAAAACCGGGACAGGGCCCAATCAGCCCCAGCATTTT
NA	few	TRBV9	TRBJ1-5	CASSVGGNSNQPQHF	TGTGCCAGCAGCGTAGGCGGAAATAGCAATCAGCCCCAGCATTTT
NA	NA	TRBV10-3	TRBJ1-6	CAISADVGDSPLHF	TGTGCCATCAGTGCCGACGTCGGGGATTCACCCCTCCACTTT
NA	NA	TRBV5-1	TRBJ1-2	CASSFFRNYGYTF	TGCGCCAGCAGCTTTTTTCGAAACTATGGCTACACCTTC
NA	NA	TRBV9	TRBJ2-1	CASSPRPPLVPNEQFF	TGTGCCAGCAGCCCGCGCCCCCCACTAGTCCCCAATGAGCAGTTCTTC
NA	NA	TRBV27	TRBJ2-7	CASSFQTHVRGNEQYF	TGTGCCAGCAGTTTCCAAACACACGTACGAGGAAACGAGCAGTACTTC
NA	NA	TRBV6-5	TRBJ1-3	CASSYSSAGGNTIYF	TGTGCCAGCAGTTACTCTTCGGCAGGCGGAAACACCATATATTTT
TRBD1	NA	TRBV28	TRBJ1-3	CASSLWGTGSRNTIYF	TGTGCCAGCAGTTTATGGGGGACAGGGAGTAGAAACACCATATATTTT
NA	few	TRBV27	TRBJ1-1	CASSFRGRTEAFF	TGTGCCAGCAGTTTTAGAGGAAGGACTGAAGCTTTCTTT
TRBD1	NA	TRBV25-1	TRBJ1-2	CASSSPGTGVGYGYTF	TGTGCCAGCAGTTCGCCTGGGACAGGGGTTGGCTATGGCTACACCTTC
NA	NA	TRBV7-2	TRBJ1-5	CASSLIQGNQPQHF	TGTGCCAGCAGCTTAATCCAGGGCAATCAGCCCCAGCATTTT
TRBD2	NA	TRBV28	TRBJ2-7	CASSPPSGDYEQYF	TGTGCCAGCAGTCCCCCTAGCGGGGATTACGAGCAGTACTTC
NA	NA	TRBV5-1	TRBJ1-1	CASSLSAGQEAFF	TGCGCCAGCAGCTTGAGTGCAGGACAAGAAGCTTTCTTT
NA	NA	TRBV19	TRBJ1-2	CASSSFEYYGYTF	TGTGCCAGTAGTTCCTTTGAGTACTATGGCTACACCTTC
NA	NA	TRBV19	TRBJ2-1	CASSPFGNEQFF	TGTGCCAGTAGCCCGTTTGGTAATGAGCAGTTCTTC
NA	NA	TRBV6-6	TRBJ2-7	CASSYSPGPYEQYF	TGTGCCAGCAGTTACTCGCCCGGTCCCTACGAGCAGTACTTC
TRBD1	once	TRBV19	TRBJ2-5	CASSIRPRNRGQETQYF	TGTGCCAGTAGTATCCGGCCCCGAAACAGGGGCCAAGAGACCCAGTACTTC
TRBD2	NA	TRBV5-6	TRBJ2-3	CASSLAAGGGAQYF	TGTGCCAGCAGCTTGGCAGCGGGAGGGGGAGCGCAGTATTTT
NA	NA	TRBV2	TRBJ2-7	CASSVRQSSYEQYF	TGTGCCAGCAGTGTACGACAGAGCTCCTACGAGCAGTACTTC
NA	NA	TRBV27	TRBJ2-7	CASSFSGVYEQYF	TGTGCCAGCAGTTTCTCTGGGGTCTACGAGCAGTACTTC
NA	NA	TRBV5-1	TRBJ1-2	CASSLAAGEGPAYGYTF	TGCGCCAGCAGCTTGGCCGCGGGGGAAGGGCCAGCCTATGGCTACACCTTC
TRBD1	NA	TRBV7-3	TRBJ2-2	CASRLSGTGGFGELFF	TGTGCCAGCAGATTGTCCGGGACAGGGGGCTTCGGGGAGCTGTTTTTT
NA	NA	TRBV7-9	TRBJ2-2	CASSFDANTGELFF	TGTGCCAGCAGCTTCGACGCTAACACCGGGGAGCTGTTTTTT
TRBD1	NA	TRBV27	TRBJ2-7	CASSNRDRGSYEQYF	TGTGCCAGCAGTAACCGGGACAGGGGCTCCTACGAGCAGTACTTC
TRBD1	NA	TRBV30	TRBJ1-1	CAWSATTGGAFF	TGTGCCTGGAGTGCCACTACAGGGGGAGCTTTCTTT
TRBD2	NA	TRBV10-3	TRBJ2-1	CAISESWGLAATTYNEQFF	TGTGCCATCAGTGAGTCATGGGGACTAGCGGCCACGACCTACAATGAGCAGTTCTTC
NA	NA	TRBV5-1	TRBJ2-2	CASSLGAAGTGELFF	TGCGCCAGCAGCTTGGGGGCAGCAGGGACCGGGGAGCTGTTTTTT
NA	NA	TRBV28	TRBJ1-1	CASSLAESEAFF	TGTGCCAGCAGTTTAGCGGAGTCTGAAGCTTTCTTT
TRBD1	NA	TRBV7-9	TRBJ1-6	CASSLWDSGYNSPLHF	TGTGCCAGCAGCTTATGGGACAGTGGCTATAATTCACCCCTCCACTTT
TRBD1	NA	TRBV5-1	TRBJ2-3	CASANTGEDTQYF	TGCGCCAGCGCCAATACAGGGGAAGATACGCAGTATTTT
NA	NA	TRBV4-1	TRBJ2-7	CASRAQWGSSYEQYF	TGCGCCAGCAGGGCCCAATGGGGGAGCTCCTACGAGCAGTACTTC
NA	NA	TRBV18	TRBJ2-2	CASSPVTPDTGELFF	TGTGCCAGCTCACCGGTCACTCCAGACACCGGGGAGCTGTTTTTT
NA	NA	TRBV7-9	TRBJ2-7	CASSFQGYEQYF	TGTGCCAGCAGCTTTCAGGGCTACGAGCAGTACTTC
TRBD1	few	TRBV4-2	TRBJ1-5	CASSQGQSQPQHF	TGTGCCAGCAGCCAGGGACAGTCCCAGCCCCAGCATTTT
NA	NA	TRBV6-1	TRBJ1-1	CASRTELNTEAFF	TGTGCCAGCAGGACAGAGTTGAACACTGAAGCTTTCTTT
NA	NA	TRBV5-4	TRBJ2-1	CASREDSPPYNEQFF	TGTGCCAGCAGAGAGGACAGTCCACCCTACAATGAGCAGTTCTTC
NA	NA	TRBV11-2	TRBJ1-1	CASSRTEDTEAFF	TGTGCCAGCAGCCGTACCGAGGACACTGAAGCTTTCTTT
TRBD2	NA	TRBV7-9	TRBJ2-1	CASSGTGLLNEQFF	TGTGCCAGCAGCGGAACGGGACTACTCAATGAGCAGTTCTTC
NA	NA	TRBV7-9	TRBJ2-7	CASSLVWGTYEQYF	TGTGCCAGCAGCTTAGTTTGGGGGACCTACGAGCAGTACTTC
TRBD1	NA	TRBV5-3	TRBJ1-1	CASSLGQGPEAFF	TGTGCCAGCAGCTTGGGACAGGGGCCAGAAGCTTTCTTT
NA	NA	TRBV15	TRBJ1-5	CATSREVRTRWNTQHF	TGTGCCACCAGCAGAGAGGTGAGGACACGTTGGAACACCCAGCATTTT
NA	once	TRBV9	TRBJ2-1	CASSDTYNEQFF	TGTGCCAGCTCCGATACCTACAATGAGCAGTTCTTC
NA	NA	TRBV6-1	TRBJ2-2	CASSEVLFLAGELFF	TGTGCCAGCAGTGAAGTGCTCTTTCTGGCCGGGGAGCTGTTTTTT
TRBD1	NA	TRBV25-1	TRBJ1-2	CASSRGHGYTF	TGTGCCAGCAGTAGGGGGCATGGCTACACCTTC
TRBD1	NA	TRBV29-1	TRBJ1-1	CSVEGQGWTEAFF	TGCAGCGTGGAAGGACAGGGGTGGACTGAAGCTTTCTTT
NA	NA	TRBV10-3	TRBJ1-1	CAISESANTEAFF	TGTGCCATCAGTGAGTCGGCGAACACTGAAGCTTTCTTT
NA	few	TRBV5-1	TRBJ2-1	CASSYTGPAYNEQFF	TGCGCCAGCAGCTACACGGGACCGGCCTACAATGAGCAGTTCTTC